What follows describes a single TCR beta chain. This entry is derived from a study of blood T cell repertoires in COVID-19. Overall study context: Samples representing acute and convalescent COVID-19 were sourced from the United States, Italy and Spain. PBMCs, B-cell-depleted T cells, or T cells provided the cDNA or gDNA that made up the material.

In the original processing: It was from reference gene primer amplification that nucleated cell counts were estimated. The assay was immunoSEQ multiplex PCR, and TCRdb's table has in-frame clones only and misses some. D and trimming come from the DNA, and the V and J calls and clone size come from that table. The table includes some 120,000 clones, roughly 84% detected once. This CDR3 is built from 15 residues. CDR1 is SGHNT, CDR2 YYREEE, per germline (reference sequence). V lost 2 bases and J lost 0, with 11 bases in between. The V and J genes are TRBV5-4 and TRBJ1-1, with a possible D match to TRBD1 (5 bases). Material for sequencing was peripheral blood. The source of this sequence is an older woman with acute or convalescent COVID-19. The CDR3 sequence: CASSFGHNMNTEAFF. In DNA, the CDR3 is TGTGCCAGCAGCTTCGGACACAACATGAACACTGAAGCTTTCTTT.